This T cell receptor beta chain stems from a study of blood T cells in healthy people across ages. As for the study in general: Researchers report that template switching captured about one barcoded beta molecule per two T cells.

Through a sample-barcoded 5' primer and a J-beta primer mix, a second PCR was run for 7 to 11 cycles. The template-switch adaptor was a 5' adaptor with 12 random nucleotides. It tagged each cDNA molecule. CDR3-containing paired-end reads numbered at least 2.5 million in each sample. TCRdb passed the 5' RACE reads through MiXCR, listing each CDR3 protein once. Here the sample spans about 2 million distinct CDR3 sequences, just under 50% being singletons. Per germline, CDR1 SGHDN and CDR2 FVKESK. The length of the CDR3 is 16 residues. Drawn from each donor were 8.5 to 10 milliliters of peripheral blood.

The sequenced sample was blood. The rearrangement uses TRBV14 and TRBJ2-7; D call uncertain. The DNA end is more similar to TRBJ2-5, so the J call may be wrong. The clonotype originates from a woman aged 40 to 50 in good health. CDR3 nucleotides: TGTGCCAGCAGCCAAGGAAGTCGAGCGATATGGGAGACCCAGTACTTC. This encodes CASSQGSRAIWETQYF.